The present TCR beta chain was sequenced within a study of control samples from healthy donors and cancer patients. The V gene lost 0 bases and the J gene lost 3 bases, with 6 bases spanning the gap. This CDR3 has 13 amino acids. Sequencing used immunoSEQ multiplex PCR; TCRdb keeps in-frame clones, though not all of them. The table records about 150,000 clones, about 93% of them present only once. Sample: blood. The clonotype originates from a man aged 45-60 years in good health. The J gene is TRBJ2-7, the V gene TRBV12-3 or TRBV12-4; D is unclear. This CDR3 reads CASSLAHNYEQYF. In DNA form, the CDR3 reads TGTGCCAGCAGTTTAGCTCACAACTACGAGCAGTACTTC.